What follows describes a single T cell receptor (beta chain). Antigen: not known. The data were obtained in a study of vaccination effects on CD4 cells after COVID-19. Notes on the study in general: Clones from infection and from vaccination both contracted markedly late after vaccination.

The CDR3 extends over 15 amino acids. From germline, CDR1 is MNHEY and CDR2 SVGAGI. The ends lost 6 bases at V and 4 bases at J; junction bases unmatched: 11. Viral peptide pools were used in the ViraFEST assay to expand antigen-specific CD4+ T cells, and sequencing came afterward. The authors isolated CD4+ T cells after nine to eleven days of culture. Either the mRNA-1273 or the BNT162b2 vaccine was given to participants as two doses. On day 3 and again on day 7, half the medium was replaced with IL-2 medium. Sequencing was performed with immunoSEQ multiplex PCR; in TCRdb, only in-frame clones are kept and a portion is missing. The sample lists 55,000 to 70,000 clones; about 80% were seen once.

J is TRBJ1-2 and V is TRBV6-5; 7 bases match TRBD1. The TCR originated in a human donor who received a COVID-19 vaccine. This specimen was CD4+ T cells from PBMCs cultured with HCoV-OC43 spike peptides, taken after COVID-19 vaccination. Sample subset: HCoV-OC43 spike overlapping peptide pool stimulation. The CDR3 nucleotides are TGTGCCAGCAGCGGACGACAGGGATCTGGCTATGGCTACACCTTC. Its protein product is CASSGRQGSGYGYTF.